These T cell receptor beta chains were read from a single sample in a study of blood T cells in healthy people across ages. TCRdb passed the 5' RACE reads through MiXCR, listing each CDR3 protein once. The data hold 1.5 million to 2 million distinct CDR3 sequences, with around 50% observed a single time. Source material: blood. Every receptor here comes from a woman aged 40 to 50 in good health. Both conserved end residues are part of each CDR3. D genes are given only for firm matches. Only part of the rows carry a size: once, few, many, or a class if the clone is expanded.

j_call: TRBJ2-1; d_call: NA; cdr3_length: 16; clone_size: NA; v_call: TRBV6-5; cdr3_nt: TGTGCCAGCAGCCCGGCCTTGGAAGGGAGGTACAGTGAGCAGTTCTTC; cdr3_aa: CASSPALEGRYSEQFF
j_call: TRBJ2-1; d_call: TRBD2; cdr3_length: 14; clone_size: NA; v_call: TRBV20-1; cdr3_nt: TGCAGTGCTTCAGCGGGGACCCTGAACAATGAGCAGTTCTTC; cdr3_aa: CSASAGTLNNEQFF
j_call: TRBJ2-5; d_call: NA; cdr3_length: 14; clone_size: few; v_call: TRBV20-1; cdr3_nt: TGCAGTGCTAGAGATCGGATTTCCCAAGAGACCCAGTACTTC; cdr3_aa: CSARDRISQETQYF
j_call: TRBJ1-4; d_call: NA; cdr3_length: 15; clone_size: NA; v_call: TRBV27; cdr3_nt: TGTGCCAGCAGTTGGGGGCGGGGGGCGGCGGAAAAACTGTTTTTT; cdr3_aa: CASSWGRGAAEKLFF
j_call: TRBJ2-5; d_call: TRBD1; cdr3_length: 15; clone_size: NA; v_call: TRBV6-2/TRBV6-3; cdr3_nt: TGTGCCAGCAGGCAGACAGGGGGTAGGCAAGAGACCCAGTACTTC; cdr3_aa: CASRQTGGRQETQYF
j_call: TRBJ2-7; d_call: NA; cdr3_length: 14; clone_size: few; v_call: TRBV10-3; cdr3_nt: TGTGCCATCAGTGAAAAGGCTACAGCCTACGAGCAGTACTTC; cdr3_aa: CAISEKATAYEQYF
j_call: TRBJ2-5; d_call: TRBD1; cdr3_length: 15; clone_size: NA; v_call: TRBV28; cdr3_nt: TGTGCCAGCACGGGACAGGGGGCGCGAGAAGAGACCCAGTACTTC; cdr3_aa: CASTGQGAREETQYF
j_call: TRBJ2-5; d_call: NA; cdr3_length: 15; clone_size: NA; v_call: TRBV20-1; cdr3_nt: TGCAGTGCTAGAGAGGAGGGGGGGCCCCAAGAGACCCAGTACTTC; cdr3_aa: CSAREEGGPQETQYF
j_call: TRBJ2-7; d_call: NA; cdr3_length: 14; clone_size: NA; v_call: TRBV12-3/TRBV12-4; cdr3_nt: TGTGCCAGCAGTTTAGACCCCAGTACCCCCGAGCAGTACTTC; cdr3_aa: CASSLDPSTPEQYF
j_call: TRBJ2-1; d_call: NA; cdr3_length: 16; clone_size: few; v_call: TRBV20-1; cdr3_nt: TGCAGTGCTAGAGATAATAGCGTTAGCTCCTACAATGAGCAGTTCTTC; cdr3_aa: CSARDNSVSSYNEQFF
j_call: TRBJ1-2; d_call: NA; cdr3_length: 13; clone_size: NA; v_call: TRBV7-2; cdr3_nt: TGTGCCAGCAGCTTAATACAGGGTAATGGCTACACCTTC; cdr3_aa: CASSLIQGNGYTF
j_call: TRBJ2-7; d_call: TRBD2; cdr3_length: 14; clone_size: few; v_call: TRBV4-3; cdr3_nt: TGCGCCAGCAGCCCTAGCGGGGGGATCCACGAGCAGTACTTC; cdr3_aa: CASSPSGGIHEQYF
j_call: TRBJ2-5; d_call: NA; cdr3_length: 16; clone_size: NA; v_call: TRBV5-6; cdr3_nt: TGTGCCAGCAGCTTTGGAGGGTCGACTCTCCAAGAGACCCAGTACTTC; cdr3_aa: CASSFGGSTLQETQYF
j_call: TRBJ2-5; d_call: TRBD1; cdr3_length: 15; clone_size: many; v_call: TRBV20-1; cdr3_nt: TGCAGTGCTAGAGAAGGGACAGGACGATCAGAGACCCAGTACTTC; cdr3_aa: CSAREGTGRSETQYF
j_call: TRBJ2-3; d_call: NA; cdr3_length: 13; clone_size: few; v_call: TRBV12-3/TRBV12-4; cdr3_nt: TGTGCCAGCACCAAAGGGGTAACAGATACGCAGTATTTT; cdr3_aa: CASTKGVTDTQYF
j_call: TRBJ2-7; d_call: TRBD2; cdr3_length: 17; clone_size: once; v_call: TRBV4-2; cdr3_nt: TGTGCCAGCAGCCAAGAAAAAGCGGGGGGCTACAATGATGAGCAGTACTTC; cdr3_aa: CASSQEKAGGYNDEQYF
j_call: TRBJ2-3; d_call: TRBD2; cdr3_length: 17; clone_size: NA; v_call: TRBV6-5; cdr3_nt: TGTGCCAGCAGTTACTCCGGACTAGCCCTGGGCACAGATACGCAGTATTTT; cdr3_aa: CASSYSGLALGTDTQYF
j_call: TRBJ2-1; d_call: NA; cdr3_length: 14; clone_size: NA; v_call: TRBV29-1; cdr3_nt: TGCAGCGTTGAGGCCGGCATCACTTACAATGAGCAGTTCTTC; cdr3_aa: CSVEAGITYNEQFF